The 2 T cell receptor beta chains reported below all come from one sample, sequenced in a study of post-analysis software for immune sequencing data. Study-level findings and limits: Five TRBV segments occurring more often in patients than controls included TRBV5-6, TRBV5-1 and TRBV20-1.

Every TCR beta cDNA library bore unique molecular identifiers. TCRdb independently ran MiXCR on the PCR reads; one entry per CDR3 protein. The table lists 820,000 or so distinct CDR3 sequences, approximately 53% of them singletons. These receptors' antigens are unknown. Material: blood. All receptors derive from a girl between 5 and 17 years old with multiple sclerosis.

This clonotype was detected only a few times. This sequence joins TRBV5-5 and TRBJ1-2; D perhaps matches TRBD1 (6 bases). This CDR3 is built from 15 residues. V was trimmed by 2 bases and J by 3 bases, leaving 14 bases between them. The germline gives CDR1 SGHKS, CDR2 YYEKEE (reference sequence). CDR3 bases: TGTGCCAGCAGCTTAGGGCAGGGGTTGGACTATGGCTACACCTTC. Protein sequence: CASSLGQGLDYGYTF.

The CDR3 nucleotides read TGTGCCAGCAGTTACTCGGGTAGCGGGAGGAGCATTCAGTACTTC. This gives the protein CASSYSGSGRSIQYF. The V and J genes are TRBV6-5 and TRBJ2-4; 10 nucleotides line up with TRBD2. The germline V gene encodes CDR1 MNHEY and CDR2 SVGAGI. The V and J ends lost 0 bases and 9 bases, in that order; junction bases with no gene match: 5. The CDR3 consists of 15 residues.